These 19 T cell receptor beta chains were sequenced from one sample in a study of blood T cell repertoires in COVID-19. Measured with immunoSEQ multiplex PCR; TCRdb has only the in-frame clones, and not every one. The sample holds approximately 170,000 clones, 84% seen once. Sequencing was done on a sample of peripheral blood. These receptors came from a woman of 80 years or more with COVID-19, enrolled during active disease.

The genes are TRBV19 and TRBJ2-5; D gene unclear. Germline lookup yields CDR1 LNHDA and CDR2 SQIVND (reference sequence). The CDR3 length is 13 residues. V was trimmed by 6 bases and J by 5 bases, leaving 13 bases between them. CDR3 protein: CASRPSGRETQYF. CDR3 nucleotide sequence: TGTGCCAGTAGGCCAAGTGGGCGTGAGACCCAGTACTTC.

The count of this clone is one. The genes are TRBV4-2 and TRBJ2-1, with TRBD2 identical over 11 bases. V was pared by 0 bases and J by 7 bases, with 8 bases of the junction left unmatched. The CDR3 contains 17 residues. Looked up from germline, CDR1 is LGHNA and CDR2 is YNFKEQ. The chain's CDR3 is CASSQEFLAGGRNEQFF. The CDR3 DNA reads TGTGCCAGCAGCCAAGAGTTCCTAGCGGGGGGTAGGAATGAGCAGTTCTTC.

V is TRBV10-3 and J is TRBJ1-1, with D unclear. The CDR3 sequence is 12 residues long. Germline values: CDR1 ENHRY, CDR2 SYGVKD. V gave up 3 bases and J gave up 4 bases, with 6 bases separating them. CDR3 in amino acids: CAISEQTTEAFF. DNA for the CDR3: TGTGCCATCAGTGAACAGACCACTGAAGCTTTCTTT.

The chain recombines TRBV3-1 (or the pseudogene TRBV3-2) with TRBJ1-1; no definite D call. The CDR3 consists of 13 residues. CDR1 and CDR2 (germline): LGHDT, YNNKEL (reference sequence). The V end lost 2 bases, the J end lost 1 base, and 5 bases lay between the germline ends. The DNA for the CDR3 is TGTGCCAGCAGCCAAACAACGAACACTGAAGCTTTCTTT. Amino acids: CASSQTTNTEAFF.

This sequence joins TRBV7-9 and TRBJ1-1; 11 nucleotides align to TRBD1. The CDR3 is 15 residues long. In germline, CDR1 is SEHNR, CDR2 FQNEAQ (reference sequence). J was trimmed by 4 bases and V by 5 bases; bases with no gene match: 6. This chain's CDR3 is CASSARGTGGTEAFF. The CDR3 DNA reads as TGTGCCAGCAGCGCCCGCGGGACAGGGGGCACTGAAGCTTTCTTT.

This chain uses TRBV28 with TRBJ2-7, with 7 positions matching TRBD1. Germline V gene data show CDR1 as MDHEN and CDR2 as SYDVKM. The ends lost 4 bases at V and 3 bases at J; junction bases unmatched: 6. This CDR3 is built from 14 residues. CDR3 DNA sequence: TGTGCCAGCAGTTCACCACAGGGGATCTACGAGCAGTACTTC. This codes for CASSSPQGIYEQYF.

The gene calls are TRBV4-1 and TRBJ1-4; 10 bases agree with TRBD1. The CDR3 is 16 amino acids. Germline loops: CDR1 MGHRA, CDR2 YSYEKL. V was pared by 3 bases and J by 0 bases, with 1 base of the junction left unmatched. The CDR3 sequence: CASSQGQGTTNEKLFF. Written as DNA, the CDR3 is TGCGCCAGCAGCCAGGGACAGGGGACAACTAATGAAAAACTGTTTTTT.

This sequence joins TRBV4-1 and TRBJ1-5, with D uncertain. Germline V lookup: CDR1 MGHRA, CDR2 YSYEKL. V shed 1 base and J shed 6 bases, with 16 bases lying between them. This CDR3 contains 16 residues. The DNA for the CDR3 is TGCGCCAGCAGCCAAGGGGCGAGGCGAGCGGGTCAGCCCCAGCATTTT. Protein product: CASSQGARRAGQPQHF.

This chain uses TRBV3-1 (or the pseudogene TRBV3-2) with TRBJ1-6, with 7 bases lining up with TRBD1. Germline V CDR1 and CDR2: LGHDT, YNNKEL (reference sequence). The CDR3 has 16 amino acids. J lost 5 bases, V lost 5 bases, and 9 bases had no gene match. Here the CDR3 reads CASSSKDRTDNSPLHF. CDR3 nucleotide sequence: TGTGCCAGCAGCTCCAAGGACAGGACGGATAATTCACCCCTCCACTTT.

This chain links TRBV18 with TRBJ2-5; 7 bases match TRBD2. CDR1 is KGHSH, CDR2 LQKENI, per germline. V dropped 3 bases and J dropped 3; count of bases not matched to a gene: 4. The CDR3 spans 14 residues. DNA for the CDR3: TGTGCCAGCTCACCCCTGCTAGCGGAAGAGACCCAGTACTTC. Its protein product is CASSPLLAEETQYF.

The chain joins TRBV5-5 to TRBJ2-7; D remains ambiguous. Germline-derived CDR1 and CDR2 are SGHKS and YYEKEE (reference sequence). The CDR3 runs to 12 residues. Trimming removed 4 bases at V and 1 base at J, with 6 bases between. CDR3 residues: CASSLRSYEQYF. CDR3 nucleotide sequence: TGTGCCAGCAGCCTTAGATCCTACGAGCAGTACTTC. The full variable domain, its missing parts supplied by reference TRBV5-5 and TRBJ2-7, is DAGVTQSPTHLIKTRGQQVTLRCSPISGHKSVSWYQQVLGQGPQFIFQYYEKEERGRGNFPDRFSARQFPNYSSELNVNALLLGDSALYLCASSLRSYEQYFGPGTRLTVT.

This clone was detected once. The rearrangement links TRBV6-1 to TRBJ2-5; D is undetermined. With 3 bases removed from V and 1 base from J, the gap between germline ends came to 3 bases. Germline assignment: CDR1 MNHNS and CDR2 SASEGT. This CDR3 has 12 residues. The CDR3 bases are TGTGCCAGCAGTGACATCCAAGAGACCCAGTACTTC. This encodes CASSDIQETQYF.

This chain connects TRBV7-8 to TRBJ1-2; tentatively, D is TRBD1 (5 bases). The V and J ends lost 5 bases and 4 bases respectively, with 11 bases between them. This CDR3 has 13 residues. The germline gives CDR1 SGHVS, CDR2 FQNEAQ. This CDR3 is CASSLGTSYGYTF. The CDR3, as DNA: TGTGCCAGCAGCCTAGGGACTTCCTATGGCTACACCTTC.

As concerns this clone: The junction departs from germline at one end; a sequencing error may be responsible. The chain couples TRBV12-3 or TRBV12-4 to TRBJ2-1, with D perhaps matching TRBD2 (5 bases). The CDR3 runs 11 residues. The CDR3 DNA sequence: TGTGCCAGCAGTCTAGCTCTTGAGCAGTTCTTC. Residues: CASSLALEQFF.

The V call is TRBV10-3, the J call TRBJ1-1; D might be TRBD1 (5 bases). The CDR3 is made up of 15 amino acids. In germline, CDR1 is ENHRY, CDR2 SYGVKD. Trimming cost V 0 bases and J 0 bases, with 8 bases left between them. The CDR3 protein is CAISESGTLNTEAFF. The DNA of the CDR3 is TGTGCCATCAGTGAGTCGGGGACTCTGAACACTGAAGCTTTCTTT.

The V and J genes are TRBV28 and TRBJ2-2, with TRBD1 identical over 10 bases. The J segment lost 3 bases and the V segment lost 3 bases, leaving 4 bases of the junction unmatched. CDR3 length: 16 amino acids. The germline CDR1 and CDR2 sequences are MDHEN and SYDVKM. CDR3 DNA sequence: TGTGCCAGCAGTTTTAGGGACAGGGGCGACACCGGGGAGCTGTTTTTT. This translates into CASSFRDRGDTGELFF.

This clone was seen a single time. The J gene is TRBJ2-2, the V gene TRBV10-3; possibly TRBD1 for D (7 bases). The length of the CDR3 is 15 residues. V was cut by 2 bases and J by 3 bases, with 10 bases left in between. Germline CDR1 is ENHRY and CDR2 is SYGVKD. Written as DNA, the CDR3 is TGTGCCATCAGTGAGGGAGGGGGCCACACCGGGGAGCTGTTTTTT. It codes for CAISEGGGHTGELFF.

This clone occurred once. This chain joins TRBV6-6 and TRBJ2-3, with D perhaps TRBD2 (7 bases). The CDR3 extends over 15 amino acids. V shed 2 bases and J shed 1 base, with 10 bases lying between them. Germline lookup yields CDR1 MNHNY and CDR2 SVGAGI (reference sequence). The CDR3 nucleotides are TGTGCCAGCAGTTACAGGCGGGGGCGCACAGATACGCAGTATTTT. Its protein product is CASSYRRGRTDTQYF.

This rearrangement joins TRBV18 to TRBJ2-5, with 11 bases identical to TRBD1. Germline V lookup: CDR1 KGHSH, CDR2 LQKENI. The CDR3 extends over 16 amino acids. V lost 3 bases to trimming and J lost 4 bases; unmatched junction nucleotides: 7. DNA of the CDR3: TGTGCCAGCTCACCTACCAGGACAGGGGGCCGAGAGACCCAGTACTTC. Translated, it gives CASSPTRTGGRETQYF.